This entry lists 28 T cell receptor beta chains sequenced from one sample in a study of blood T cell repertoires in COVID-19. The assay was immunoSEQ multiplex PCR, and TCRdb's table has in-frame clones only and misses some. The repertoire consists of 120,000 to 150,000 clones, with about 83% occurring once and the leading ten covering 1.6%. What was sequenced was peripheral blood. All receptors derive from a human donor in a cohort sampled during active COVID-19.

The sample holds one count of this clone. The V gene is TRBV30, the J gene TRBJ1-5; 11 positions match TRBD1. V lost 5 bases to trimming and J lost 4 bases; unmatched junction nucleotides: 1. Germline V gene lookup returns CDR1 GTSNPN and CDR2 SVGIG (reference sequence). CDR3 length: 13 amino acids. The CDR3 loop is CAWGTGGNQPQHF. DNA of the CDR3: TGTGCCTGGGGGACAGGGGGGAATCAGCCCCAGCATTTT.

The chain links TRBV18 to TRBJ2-7, with TRBD2 matching over 11 bases. The junction had 6 bases not matched to a gene; V was cut back by 0 bases and J by 5 bases. The CDR3 extends over 16 amino acids. CDR1 KGHSH and CDR2 LQKENI come from the germline V gene. DNA for the CDR3: TGTGCCAGCTCACCACCGTCGGTAGCGGGAGGGAACGAGCAGTACTTC. This codes for CASSPPSVAGGNEQYF. Variable domain in full (rest from reference TRBV18 and TRBJ2-7): NAGVMQNPRHLVRRRGQEARLRCSPMKGHSHVYWYRQLPEEGLKFMVYLQKENIIDESGMPKERFSAEFPKEGPSILRIQQVVRGDSAAYFCASSPPSVAGGNEQYFGPGTRLTVT.

The chain carries TRBV9 and TRBJ1-4, with D maybe TRBD1 (5 bases). The V end was cut by 3 bases, the J end by 9 bases, with 15 bases between. This CDR3 is 14 amino acids long. In germline, CDR1 is SGDLS, CDR2 YYNGEE. The CDR3 loop reads CASSAPQGRKKLFF. Here the CDR3 DNA reads TGTGCCAGCAGCGCACCCCAGGGTAGGAAAAAACTGTTTTTT.

The V call is TRBV3-1 (or the pseudogene TRBV3-2), the J call TRBJ2-3; D perhaps matches TRBD2 (6 bases). V gave up 0 bases and J gave up 5 bases, with 12 bases separating them. The CDR3 length is 15 residues. Per the germline V gene, CDR1 is LGHDT and CDR2 is YNNKEL (reference sequence). CDR3: CASSQDRRAIDTQYF. CDR3 nucleotides: TGTGCCAGCAGCCAAGATAGGAGGGCAATAGATACGCAGTATTTT.

V is TRBV6-7 and J is TRBJ2-1; the match to TRBD2 covers 9 bases. TRBV6-7 is annotated as an ORF whose role is uncertain. The ends lost 6 bases at V and 5 bases at J; junction bases unmatched: 8. CDR3 size: 15 residues. The CDR3 spells CASRLVKREDNEQFF. The CDR3 DNA reads as TGTGCCAGCAGGCTGGTTAAGCGGGAGGACAATGAGCAGTTCTTC.

This chain links TRBV7-3 with TRBJ2-2; D gene unclear. This CDR3 has 13 residues. Per the germline V gene, CDR1 is SGHTA and CDR2 is FQGTGA. Trimming took off 5 bases at V and 3 bases at J, with 7 bases between the two ends. CDR3 sequence: CASSILYTGELFF. The CDR3, as DNA: TGTGCCAGCAGCATACTATACACCGGGGAGCTGTTTTTT.

The chain recombines TRBV15 with TRBJ2-2, with D perhaps TRBD2 (6 bases). V was trimmed by 6 bases and J by 0 bases, leaving 11 bases between them. Per the germline V gene, CDR1 is LNHNV and CDR2 is YYDKDF (reference sequence). CDR3 length equals 15 residues. The CDR3 DNA follows: TGTGCCACCAGGGTAGGGAGGACGAACACCGGGGAGCTGTTTTTT. It codes for CATRVGRTNTGELFF.

CDR3 coding DNA: TGTGCCAGTAGTCCGGGACTAGCGGGAGGGGAAGAGACCCAGTACTTC. It codes for CASSPGLAGGEETQYF. The chain employs TRBV19 and TRBJ2-5; 16 bases align to TRBD2. The trim removed 5 bases at V and 3 bases at J, leaving 3 bases unmatched. Germline CDR1 is LNHDA and CDR2 is SQIVND (reference sequence). This CDR3 comprises 16 residues.

The chain employs TRBV3-1 (or the pseudogene TRBV3-2) and TRBJ2-2; D not resolved. Deletions cut 4 bases from V and 4 bases from J, with 10 bases between. CDR1 and CDR2 (germline): LGHDT, YNNKEL (reference sequence). The CDR3 has 14 residues. This CDR3 is CASSPARSTGELFF. The CDR3 nucleotides read TGTGCCAGCAGCCCGGCTAGGAGCACCGGGGAGCTGTTTTTT.

V gene TRBV6-6 combines with J gene TRBJ1-5; D is ambiguous. Per the germline V gene, CDR1 is MNHNY and CDR2 is SVGAGI (reference sequence). The CDR3 contains 14 residues. Trimming stripped 3 bases from V and 7 bases from J, with 13 bases between. In DNA form, the CDR3 reads TGTGCCAGCAGTTATCGGCAGGTTCGGCAGCCCCAGCATTTT. Its protein is CASSYRQVRQPQHF.

The V call is TRBV11-1, the J call TRBJ1-2, with 7 bases that match TRBD1. V was pared by 5 bases and J by 7 bases, with 10 bases of the junction left unmatched. The CDR3 is 14 amino acids. The germline gives CDR1 SGHAT, CDR2 FQDESV (reference sequence). The chain's CDR3 is CASSQSPGQIGYTF. The CDR3 DNA sequence: TGTGCCAGCAGCCAATCACCGGGACAGATTGGCTACACCTTC.

V usage is TRBV3-1 (or the pseudogene TRBV3-2) and J usage is TRBJ2-7, with TRBD1 as a possible D gene (6 bases). The V end was cut by 4 bases, the J end by 4 bases, with 14 bases between. CDR1 and CDR2 from the germline V gene are LGHDT and YNNKEL (reference sequence). The CDR3 is 14 amino acids. CDR3 nucleotides: TGTGCCAGCAGCCCCCGACAGGAGTGGTACGAGCAGTACTTC. This encodes CASSPRQEWYEQYF.

The V gene is TRBV14, the J gene TRBJ2-6, with D possibly TRBD2 on 5 matching bases. V lost 1 base and J lost 0, with 19 bases in between. Germline CDR1 and CDR2: SGHDN and FVKESK. The CDR3 runs 20 residues. The CDR3 here is CASSQVARGNRNSGANVLTF. CDR3 nucleotides: TGTGCCAGCAGCCAAGTTGCTCGGGGAAACAGAAACTCTGGGGCCAACGTCCTGACTTTC. Full variable domain (missing parts from reference TRBV14 and TRBJ2-6): EAGVTQFPSHSVIEKGQTVTLRCDPISGHDNLYWYRRVMGKEIKFLLHFVKESKQDESGMPNNRFLAERTGGTYSTLKVQPAELEDSGVYFCASSQVARGNRNSGANVLTFGAGSRLTVL.

The table lists this clone with a few counts. The J gene is TRBJ1-2, the V gene TRBV29-1, with TRBD1 identical over 7 bases. Trimming removed 6 bases from V and 7 bases from J; junction bases left unmatched: 8. Germline V lookup: CDR1 SQVTM, CDR2 ANQGSEA. The CDR3 covers 12 residues. The CDR3 here is CSVYPGGGGYTF. CDR3 nucleotides: TGCAGCGTCTATCCAGGGGGAGGTGGCTACACCTTC.

This clone has just one count. V is TRBV5-3 and J is TRBJ1-1; D possibly corresponds to TRBD1 (6 bases). TRBV5-3 is an ORF, and what it does is uncertain. Trimming removed 4 bases at V and 0 bases at J, with 10 bases between. The CDR3 is made up of 14 amino acids. The CDR3 sequence is CARSTGHMNTEAFF. The DNA for the CDR3 is TGTGCCAGAAGCACGGGACACATGAACACTGAAGCTTTCTTT.

The genes are TRBV10-1 and TRBJ2-1; 8 bases agree with TRBD1. Per the germline V gene, CDR1 is WNHNN and CDR2 is SYGVQD (reference sequence). V lost 5 bases to trimming and J lost 7 bases; unmatched junction nucleotides: 16. The CDR3 totals 17 residues. CDR3 sequence: CASSTPSDRGERNEQFF. The CDR3, as DNA: TGCGCCAGCAGTACCCCATCCGACAGGGGTGAGAGGAATGAGCAGTTCTTC.

The chain employs TRBV7-2 and TRBJ2-1; D is ambiguous. Trimming pared 5 bases from V and 5 bases from J, leaving 19 bases between. CDR3 length equals 16 residues. The germline CDR1 and CDR2 sequences are SGHTA and FQGNSA. The CDR3 loop reads CASSAGSGLPHNEQFF. For the CDR3, the DNA is TGTGCCAGCAGCGCTGGATCGGGTTTGCCCCACAATGAGCAGTTCTTC.

V gene TRBV7-8 combines with J gene TRBJ1-5, with no clear D. Trimming stripped 5 bases from V and 9 bases from J, with 8 bases between. Germline-derived CDR1 and CDR2 are SGHVS and FQNEAQ. The CDR3 runs to 11 residues. CDR3 loop: CASSPGGPQHF. The CDR3 bases are TGTGCCAGCAGCCCTGGAGGGCCCCAGCATTTT. Looking up the rest from reference TRBV7-8 and TRBJ1-5 gives the full variable domain: GAGVSQSPRYKVAKRGQDVALRCDPISGHVSLFWYQQALGQGPEFLTYFQNEAQLDKSGLPSDRFFAERPEGSVSTLKIQRTQQEDSAVYLCASSPGGPQHFGDGTRLSIL.

This clone was observed a single time. J is TRBJ2-1 and V is TRBV6-2 or TRBV6-3; 11 positions match TRBD2. This CDR3 comprises 16 residues. With 6 bases clipped from V and 12 bases from J, the junction kept 16 bases outside the gene matches. Germline V gives CDR1 MNHEY, CDR2 SVGEGT. CDR3 sequence reads: CASRPAGLAAAIPQFF. In nucleotides, the CDR3 is TGTGCCAGCAGACCTGCGGGACTAGCGGCCGCCATACCGCAGTTCTTC.

The V gene is TRBV7-2, the J gene TRBJ2-3; perhaps TRBD2 as D (5 bases). The CDR3 consists of 14 residues. Trimming left V 2 bases short and J 8 bases short, with 14 bases between. Germline CDR1 and CDR2: SGHTA and FQGNSA. DNA of the CDR3: TGTGCCAGCAGCTTATTGGTTAGCGCCCTTACGCAGTATTTT. Translation gives CASSLLVSALTQYF.

The chain has TRBV3-1 (or the pseudogene TRBV3-2) and TRBJ2-1; D might be TRBD2 (5 bases). Trimming removed 0 bases at V and 8 bases at J, with 26 bases between. The CDR3 sequence is 19 residues long. Germline-derived CDR1 and CDR2 are LGHDT and YNNKEL (reference sequence). The CDR3 DNA is TGTGCCAGCAGCCAAGACGGAGTTTTAACCGGGAACCGACGTCATGAGCAGTTCTTC. Translating it yields CASSQDGVLTGNRRHEQFF.

This chain uses TRBV7-2 with TRBJ1-1, with 8 bases identical to TRBD1. CDR3 length: 13 residues. The V segment lost 5 bases and the J segment 7 bases; nucleotides outside the gene matches: 6. Looked up from germline, CDR1 is SGHTA and CDR2 is FQGNSA. This CDR3 reads CASSPGQGSEAFF. The CDR3 DNA reads as TGTGCCAGCAGCCCCGGACAGGGTAGTGAAGCTTTCTTT.

The J gene is TRBJ1-4, the V gene TRBV30; 8 nucleotides align to TRBD1. The CDR3 is 13 amino acids. Germline V CDR1 and CDR2: GTSNPN, SVGIG (reference sequence). With 1 base clipped from V and 13 bases from J, the junction kept 8 bases outside the gene matches. Here the CDR3 DNA reads TGTGCCTGGAGTGGGACAGGGCAGGACGCACTGTTTTTT. Its protein product is CAWSGTGQDALFF. The variable domain in full, completed from reference TRBV30 and TRBJ1-4, reads SQTIHQWPATLVQPVGSPLSLECTVEGTSNPNLYWYRQAAGRGLQLLFYSVGIGQISSEVPQNLSASRPQDRQFILSSKKLLLSDSGFYLCAWSGTGQDALFFGSGTQLSVL.

This clone has a single count. V is TRBV21-1 and J is TRBJ1-2. TRBV21-1 is flagged as a pseudogene. The CDR3 is 16 amino acids. DNA for the CDR3: TGTGCCAGCAGCAAAGACCCTAAGACGGAGGTAAATGGCTACACCTTC. Translation: CASSKDPKTEVNGYTF.

The chain has TRBV6-5 and TRBJ2-4; perhaps TRBD2 as D (5 bases). Trimming removed 8 bases from V and 5 bases from J, with 19 bases in between. This CDR3 is built from 15 residues. CDR1 and CDR2 from the germline V gene are MNHEY and SVGAGI. CDR3: CASGLIRASENIQYF. The CDR3 nucleotides are TGTGCCAGCGGACTCATAAGGGCCTCTGAAAACATTCAGTACTTC.

The J gene is TRBJ2-2, the V gene TRBV6-6; a possible D gene is TRBD2 (6 bases). CDR1 is MNHNY, CDR2 SVGAGI, per germline (reference sequence). Trimming took off 0 bases at V and 7 bases at J, with 15 bases between the two ends. This CDR3 has 16 amino acids. CDR3 residues: CASSYSSSAGRGELFF. The CDR3 coding sequence is TGTGCCAGCAGTTACTCGTCTAGCGCGGGGCGCGGGGAGCTGTTTTTT.

The chain recombines TRBV29-1 with TRBJ2-1; possible D gene TRBD2, 7 bases. V was pared by 8 bases and J by 6 bases, with 20 bases between. The CDR3 is 14 residues long. The germline CDR1 and CDR2 sequences are SQVTM and ANQGSEA. The CDR3 region has the DNA TGCAGCCACAAAGGGGGAGGGCCCGGCAATGAGCAGTTCTTC. This codes for CSHKGGGPGNEQFF.

The CDR3 DNA sequence: TGTGCCATCAGTGGGGGAGCCTTCTACGAGCAGTACTTC. This translates into CAISGGAFYEQYF. J is TRBJ2-7 and V is TRBV10-3, with D possibly being TRBD2 (5 bases). The V end was cut by 4 bases, the J end by 3 bases, with 10 bases between. The CDR3 runs to 13 residues. Germline CDR1 ENHRY, CDR2 SYGVKD.